Included here is one TCR beta chain sequence, with context. Other DNA sequences in this specimen translate into the identical CDR3. CDR1 is SGHAT and CDR2 is FQNNGV in the germline V gene. The CDR3 sequence is 14 residues long. V dropped 1 base and J dropped 1 base, with 7 bases sitting between them. In the original workflow: Amplifying reference gene primers gave estimates of nucleated cell counts. Method: immunoSEQ multiplex PCR; TCRdb's copy keeps in-frame clones and lacks some. D and trimming were read from the DNA, whereas the V and J calls and clone size are those reported in that table. The table records some 230,000 clones, about 88% of them present only once. This entry is derived from a study of blood T cell repertoires in COVID-19. About the study: Some COVID-19 samples were acute and others convalescent; all came from the United States, Italy and Spain. T cells, B-cell-depleted T cells, or PBMCs supplied cDNA or gDNA.

The rearrangement uses TRBV11-2 and TRBJ1-2; possible D gene TRBD1, 5 bases. Sequenced material: peripheral blood. The TCR was taken from a man in his forties with acute or convalescent COVID-19. CDR3 in DNA: TGTGCCAGCAGCTTAGCAGGGCTTAACTATGGCTACACCTTC. Translation: CASSLAGLNYGYTF.